The 10 T cell receptor beta chains below come from one sample, sequenced in a study of blood T cell repertoires in COVID-19. This table comes from immunoSEQ multiplex PCR, and its TCRdb copy is limited to in-frame clones, with some not included. The repertoire holds under 300,000 clones, with about 76% as singletons. Sequencing was carried out using peripheral blood. The receptor source for this set is a woman in her sixties or seventies with active or convalescent COVID-19.

The gene calls are TRBV27 and TRBJ1-1; 7 bases are shared with TRBD1. V lost 3 bases, J lost 4 bases, and 8 bases stayed unmatched. The CDR3 sequence is 15 residues long. The germline gives CDR1 MNHEY, CDR2 SMNVEV (reference sequence). The CDR3 DNA is TGTGCCAGCAGTTTCTTACCGGGACAGCGCACTGAAGCTTTCTTT. Translating gives CASSFLPGQRTEAFF.

This chain connects TRBV6-5 to TRBJ2-7; D is undetermined. The CDR3 covers 13 residues. CDR1 is MNHEY, CDR2 SVGAGI, per germline. Deletions cut 8 bases from V and 0 bases from J, with 11 bases between. The CDR3 region has the DNA TGTGCCAGCCTGACTTCCCCCTCCTACGAGCAGTACTTC. Its protein is CASLTSPSYEQYF.

This rearrangement joins TRBV5-4 to TRBJ1-2; 12 bases line up with TRBD1. Germline loops: CDR1 SGHNT, CDR2 YYREEE (reference sequence). The CDR3 extends over 16 amino acids. Unmatched junction bases numbered 9, after V lost 4 bases and J lost 5 bases. The CDR3 coding sequence is TGTGCCAGCAGCCTCCCAAAGGGACAGGGGGCTTATGGCTACACCTTC. It specifies CASSLPKGQGAYGYTF.

The chain has TRBV7-2 and TRBJ1-5; 7 bases agree with TRBD1. This CDR3 is built from 16 residues. In germline, CDR1 is SGHTA, CDR2 FQGNSA. The J segment lost 4 bases and the V segment lost 1 base, leaving 7 bases of the junction unmatched. The CDR3 bases are TGTGCCAGCAGCTTAGGAAAGACAGGGTGGAATCAGCCCCAGCATTTT. Encoded protein: CASSLGKTGWNQPQHF.

The chain uses TRBV5-1 and TRBJ2-2; maybe TRBD1 (5 bases). The germline V and J ends were trimmed by 6 bases and 2 bases, with 20 bases remaining between them. The CDR3 is 17 residues long. Germline V gene data show CDR1 as SGHRS and CDR2 as YFSETQ. CDR3 loop: CASIETYQGSNTGELFF. The CDR3 nucleotides are TGCGCCAGCATCGAGACCTACCAGGGCTCTAACACCGGGGAGCTGTTTTTT.

The chain couples TRBV5-8 to TRBJ2-7; 7 bases agree with TRBD1. Per germline, CDR1 SGHTS and CDR2 YDEGEE. The CDR3 extends over 15 amino acids. J lost 3 bases, V lost 3 bases, and 9 bases had no gene match. For the CDR3, the DNA is TGTGCCAGCAGCTCCCAACAGGGGTTTGGCTACGAGCAGTACTTC. Protein: CASSSQQGFGYEQYF.

On this clone itself: Additional DNA sequences in this sample encode the identical CDR3. The rearrangement joins TRBV5-6 to TRBJ1-3; TRBD1 matches at 7 bases. The CDR3 sequence is 14 residues long. The trim removed 4 bases at V and 1 base at J, leaving 2 bases unmatched. Germline V gene data show CDR1 as SGHDT and CDR2 as YYEEEE. CDR3 amino acids: CASSRTGSGNTIYF. As DNA, the CDR3 is TGTGCCAGCAGCCGGACAGGATCTGGAAACACCATATATTTT.

This clone was detected once. This chain links TRBV10-3 with TRBJ2-3; TRBD2 is a possible D gene (5 bases). Trimming shortened V by 4 bases and J by 3 bases, and 8 bases separated the two germline ends. CDR1 is ENHRY, CDR2 SYGVKD, per germline. The CDR3 consists of 13 residues. The CDR3 here is CAISVGVTDTQYF. The CDR3 nucleotides read TGTGCCATCAGTGTCGGGGTAACAGATACGCAGTATTTT.

The chain carries TRBV4-2 and TRBJ2-3; 7 positions agree with TRBD2. This CDR3 is built from 18 residues. The J segment lost 7 bases and the V segment lost 0 bases, leaving 16 bases of the junction unmatched. Germline values: CDR1 LGHNA, CDR2 YNFKEQ. Written as DNA, the CDR3 is TGTGCCAGCAGCCAAGATCCTAGCGGTAAAACAACCTCACATACGCAGTATTTT. This sequence encodes CASSQDPSGKTTSHTQYF.

The CDR3 DNA reads as TGCGCCAGCAGCCCCCGGGCCCCAGGGGCATCAGAGACCCAGTACTTC. Its translation: CASSPRAPGASETQYF. V usage is TRBV5-1 and J usage is TRBJ2-5; D may be TRBD1 (6 bases). Per germline, CDR1 SGHRS and CDR2 YFSETQ. This CDR3 spans 16 amino acids. V shed 4 bases and J shed 4 bases, with 20 bases lying between them.